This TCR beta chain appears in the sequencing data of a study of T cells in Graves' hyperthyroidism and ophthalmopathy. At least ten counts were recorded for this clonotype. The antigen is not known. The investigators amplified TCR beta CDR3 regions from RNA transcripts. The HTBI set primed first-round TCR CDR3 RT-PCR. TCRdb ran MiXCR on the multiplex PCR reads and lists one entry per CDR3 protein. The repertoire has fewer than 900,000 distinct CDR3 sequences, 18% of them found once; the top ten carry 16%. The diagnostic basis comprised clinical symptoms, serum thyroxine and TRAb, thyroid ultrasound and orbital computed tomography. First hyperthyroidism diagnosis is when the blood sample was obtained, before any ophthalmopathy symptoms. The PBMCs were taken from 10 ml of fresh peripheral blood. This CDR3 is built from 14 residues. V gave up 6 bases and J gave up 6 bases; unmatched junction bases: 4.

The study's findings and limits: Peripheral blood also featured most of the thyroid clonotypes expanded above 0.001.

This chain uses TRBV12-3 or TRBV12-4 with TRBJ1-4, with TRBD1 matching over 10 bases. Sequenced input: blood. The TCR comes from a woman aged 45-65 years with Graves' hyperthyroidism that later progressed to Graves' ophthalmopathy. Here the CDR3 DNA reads TGTGCCAGCAGCCCGGGACAGGGGCATGAAAAACTGTTTTTT. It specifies CASSPGQGHEKLFF.